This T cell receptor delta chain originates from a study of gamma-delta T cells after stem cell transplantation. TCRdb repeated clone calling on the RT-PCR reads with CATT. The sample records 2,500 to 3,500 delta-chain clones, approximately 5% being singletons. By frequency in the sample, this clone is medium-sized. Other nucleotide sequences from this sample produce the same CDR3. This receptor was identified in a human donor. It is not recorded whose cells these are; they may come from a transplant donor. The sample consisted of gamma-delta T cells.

The CDR3 protein is CACDTVGGGNTDKLIF. The CDR3 region has the DNA TGTGCCTGTGACACCGTTGGGGGGGGAAACACCGATAAACTCATCTTT. The genes are TRDV2 and TRDJ1; the D gene is possibly TRDD3 (6 bases). V was pared by 0 bases and J by 0 bases, with 13 bases between. The CDR3 loop spans 16 amino acids. Germline-derived CDR1 and CDR2 are GEAIGNYY and EKD.